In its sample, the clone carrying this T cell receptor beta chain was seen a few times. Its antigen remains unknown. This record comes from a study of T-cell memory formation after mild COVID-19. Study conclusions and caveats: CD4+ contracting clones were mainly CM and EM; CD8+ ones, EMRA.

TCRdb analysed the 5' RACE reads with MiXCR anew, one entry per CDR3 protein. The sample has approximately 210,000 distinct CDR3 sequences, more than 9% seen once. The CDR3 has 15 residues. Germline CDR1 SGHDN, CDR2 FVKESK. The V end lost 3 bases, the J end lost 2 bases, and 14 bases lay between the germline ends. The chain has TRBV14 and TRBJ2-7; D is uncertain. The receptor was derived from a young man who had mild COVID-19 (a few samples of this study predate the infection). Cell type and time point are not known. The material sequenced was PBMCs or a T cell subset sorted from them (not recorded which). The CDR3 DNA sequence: TGTGCCAGCAGCCAGGGTGTCGCCAATACCTACGAGCAGTACGTC. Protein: CASSQGVANTYEQYV.